This T cell receptor beta chain was sequenced for a study of PD-1 blockade in classical Hodgkin lymphoma. As concerns this clone: Other DNA sequences in this sample translate to the same CDR3.

This CDR3 has 15 residues. Looked up from germline, CDR1 is SGHAT and CDR2 is FQNNGV. Unmatched junction bases numbered 3, after V lost 1 base and J lost 4 bases. Generated by immunoSEQ multiplex PCR, the TCRdb table keeps only in-frame clones and is missing some. The table lists fewer than 95,000 clones, over 80% of them singletons. Regarding time point: cycle 4 day 1 (C4D1), after more than five weeks of nivolumab. Patients all relapsed after autologous stem cell transplantation, and there was variation in brentuximab vedotin exposure. Source: peripheral blood mononuclear cells (PBMCs), taken before the fourth cycle of nivolumab. The clonotype was recovered from a human donor with classical Hodgkin lymphoma. The chain uses TRBV11-2 and TRBJ2-2; 7 nucleotides agree with TRBD1. This CDR3 reads CASSLVAGGTGELFF. CDR3 bases: TGTGCCAGCAGCTTAGTTGCAGGGGGCACCGGGGAGCTGTTTTTT.